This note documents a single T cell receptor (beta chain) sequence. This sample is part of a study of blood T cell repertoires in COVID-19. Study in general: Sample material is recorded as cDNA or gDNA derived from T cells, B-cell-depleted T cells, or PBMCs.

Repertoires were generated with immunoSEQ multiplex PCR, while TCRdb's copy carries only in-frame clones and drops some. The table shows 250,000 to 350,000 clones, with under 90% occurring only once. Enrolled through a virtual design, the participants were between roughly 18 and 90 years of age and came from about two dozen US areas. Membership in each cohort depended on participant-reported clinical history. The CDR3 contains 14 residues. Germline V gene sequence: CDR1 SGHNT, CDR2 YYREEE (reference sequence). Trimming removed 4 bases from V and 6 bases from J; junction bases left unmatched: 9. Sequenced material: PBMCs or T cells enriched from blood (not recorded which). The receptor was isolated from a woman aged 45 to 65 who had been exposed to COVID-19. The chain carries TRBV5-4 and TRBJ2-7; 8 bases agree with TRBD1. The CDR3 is CASSHGQGISEQYF. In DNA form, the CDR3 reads TGTGCCAGCAGCCATGGACAGGGCATCTCCGAGCAGTACTTC. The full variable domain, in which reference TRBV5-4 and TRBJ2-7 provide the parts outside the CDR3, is ETGVTQSPTHLIKTRGQQVTLRCSSQSGHNTVSWYQQALGQGPQFIFQYYREEENGRGNFPPRFSGLQFPNYSSELNVNALELDDSALYLCASSHGQGISEQYFGPGTRLTVT.